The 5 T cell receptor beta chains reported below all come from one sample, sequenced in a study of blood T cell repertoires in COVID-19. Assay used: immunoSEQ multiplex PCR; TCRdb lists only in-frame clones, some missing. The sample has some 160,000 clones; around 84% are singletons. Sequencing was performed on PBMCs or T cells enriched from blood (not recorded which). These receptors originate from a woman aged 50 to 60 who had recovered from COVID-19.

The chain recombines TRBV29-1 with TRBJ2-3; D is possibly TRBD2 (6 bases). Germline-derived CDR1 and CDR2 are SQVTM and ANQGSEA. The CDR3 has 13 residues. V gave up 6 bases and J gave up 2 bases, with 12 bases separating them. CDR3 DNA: TGCAGCGTGAGGACGGGGGTCACAGATACGCAGTATTTT. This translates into CSVRTGVTDTQYF.

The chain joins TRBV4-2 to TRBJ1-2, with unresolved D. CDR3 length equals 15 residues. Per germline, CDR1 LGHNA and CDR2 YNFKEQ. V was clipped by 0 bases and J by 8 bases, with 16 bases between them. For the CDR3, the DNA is TGTGCCAGCAGCCAAGAAGTCGCTGGTCAGGCCGGCTACACCTTC. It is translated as CASSQEVAGQAGYTF.

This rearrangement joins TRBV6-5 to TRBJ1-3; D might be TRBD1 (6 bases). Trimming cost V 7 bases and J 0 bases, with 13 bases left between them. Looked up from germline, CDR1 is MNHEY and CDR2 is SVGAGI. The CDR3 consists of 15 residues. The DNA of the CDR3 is TGTGCCAGCACCCTGACAGGCGACTCTGGAAACACCATATATTTT. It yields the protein CASTLTGDSGNTIYF.

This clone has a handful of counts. The CDR3 loop is CASSEGKWTNNEQFF. CDR3 DNA: TGTGCCAGCAGCGAAGGAAAGTGGACAAACAATGAGCAGTTCTTC. The chain couples TRBV6-2 or TRBV6-3 to TRBJ2-1, with TRBD1 as a possible D gene (5 bases). CDR1 is MNHEY and CDR2 is SVGEGT in the germline V gene. Between the trimmed V and J ends, which lost 6 bases and 5 bases, there was a span of 17 bases. The CDR3 spans 15 residues.

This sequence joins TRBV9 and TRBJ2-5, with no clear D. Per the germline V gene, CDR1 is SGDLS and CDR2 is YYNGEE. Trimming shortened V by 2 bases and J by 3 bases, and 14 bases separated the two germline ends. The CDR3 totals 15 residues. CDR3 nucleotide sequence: TGTGCCAGCAGCGTGTCTATTAGTGTCGAAGAGACCCAGTACTTC. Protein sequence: CASSVSISVEETQYF.